This T cell receptor beta chain originates from a study of cytotoxic CD8 clonotypes in ibrutinib-treated CLL. Across the study: Treatment had run for a median about twelve months, range 6 to 36, when response samples were taken.

Germline V gene sequence: CDR1 SGHNT, CDR2 YYREEE (reference sequence). The ends were cut back, 2 bases at V and 5 bases at J, with 7 bases in the middle. This CDR3 contains 12 residues. Study-wide points: Baseline clonality, above age-matched healthy donor levels, tracked circulating CD8+ T-cell counts.

The repertoire was sequenced with immunoSEQ multiplex PCR; TCRdb's copy has only in-frame clones and lacks some. Among 12,000 to 15,000 clones, less than 55% were seen once, and the ten largest hold less than 40%. This clone occurred a few times. The antigen remains undetermined. The rearrangement joins TRBV5-4 to TRBJ1-1; no reliable D call. This TCR was sampled from a human donor with chronic lymphocytic leukemia. Sample: PBMCs, taken at an approximately 25-month disease-progression time point, from a patient treated with ibrutinib. The CDR3: CASSLVSTEAFF. In nucleotides, the CDR3 is TGTGCCAGCAGCTTAGTGAGTACTGAAGCTTTCTTT. Supplemented by reference TRBV5-4 and TRBJ1-1, the full variable domain reads ETGVTQSPTHLIKTRGQQVTLRCSSQSGHNTVSWYQQALGQGPQFIFQYYREEENGRGNFPPRFSGLQFPNYSSELNVNALELDDSALYLCASSLVSTEAFFGQGTRLTVV.